This is a list of T cell receptor beta chains from one sample in a study of CD8 T cells in Susac syndrome. One entry per CDR3 protein, called by TCRdb with MiXCR from the immunoSEQ multiplex PCR reads. The table includes about 150,000 distinct CDR3 sequences, about 95% detected once. The sequencing sample was made of CD8+ T cells from PBMCs. Source of these receptors: a human donor with multiple sclerosis. CDR3s include the opening cysteine and the closing phenylalanine or tryptophan. D genes are given only for firm matches. The listing skips clone size in some rows; elsewhere it reads once, few, many or a size class.

j_gene	abundance	d_gene	v_gene	CDR3aa	CDR3nt
TRBJ2-1	-	TRBD1	TRBV30	CAWSGETGEQFF	TGTGCCTGGAGTGGCGAGACAGGGGAGCAGTTCTTC
TRBJ2-1	-	-	TRBV12-3/TRBV12-4	CASSFGLDYEQFF	TGTGCCAGCAGTTTTGGCCTGGATTATGAGCAGTTCTTC
TRBJ2-1	-	-	TRBV29-1	CSVESNEQFF	TGCAGCGTTGAGTCCAATGAGCAGTTCTTC
TRBJ1-5	-	-	TRBV19	CASSQAGGVRNQPQHF	TGTGCCAGTAGTCAAGCCGGGGGAGTAAGAAATCAGCCCCAGCATTTT
TRBJ2-3	-	-	TRBV29-1	CSVGVTGFLGLDTQYF	TGCAGCGTTGGGGTGACAGGTTTCCTAGGCCTAGATACGCAGTATTTT
TRBJ2-2	once	-	TRBV20-1	CSARDPEIAGELFF	TGCAGTGCTAGAGACCCAGAGATTGCCGGGGAGCTGTTTTTT
TRBJ1-1	-	-	TRBV23-1	CACEGEGGDTEAFF	TGCGCCTGCGAGGGGGAGGGAGGGGACACTGAAGCTTTCTTT
TRBJ2-2	-	-	TRBV20-1	CSASRTGELFF	TGCAGTGCTAGTAGGACCGGGGAGCTGTTTTTT
TRBJ1-1	-	-	TRBV19	CASSIDGGTEAFF	TGTGCCAGTAGTATTGATGGAGGAACTGAAGCTTTCTTT
TRBJ1-5	once	TRBD1	TRBV15	CATSSGTGNQPQHF	TGTGCCACCAGCAGCGGGACAGGTAATCAGCCCCAGCATTTT
TRBJ1-1	-	-	TRBV20-1	CSVRAEAFF	TGCAGTGTAAGAGCTGAAGCTTTCTTT
TRBJ1-2	-	TRBD1	TRBV29-1	CSVNLRDRENYGYTF	TGCAGCGTGAACCTTCGGGACAGGGAAAACTATGGCTACACCTTC
TRBJ1-2	-	-	TRBV29-1	CSVDPLGDGYTF	TGCAGCGTTGATCCGCTGGGAGATGGCTACACCTTC
TRBJ1-1	-	-	TRBV7-6	CASSLSGFQAEAFF	TGTGCCAGCAGCTTGTCGGGGTTTCAGGCTGAAGCTTTCTTT
TRBJ2-2	once	-	TRBV29-1	CSVDGGGWGELFF	TGCAGCGTTGATGGCGGGGGCTGGGGGGAGCTGTTTTTT
TRBJ2-1	-	TRBD1	TRBV19	CASSFGQVNNEQFF	TGTGCCAGTAGTTTTGGACAGGTGAACAATGAGCAGTTCTTC
TRBJ2-1	-	-	TRBV27	CASSPRGPYNEQFF	TGTGCCAGCAGTCCCCGAGGGCCCTACAATGAGCAGTTCTTC
TRBJ1-6	once	-	TRBV19	CASSTDRSSSPLHF	TGTGCCAGTAGTACGGACCGAAGCAGTTCACCCCTCCACTTT
TRBJ2-5	-	-	TRBV12-3/TRBV12-4	CASSKLDREETQYF	TGTGCCAGCAGCAAGTTGGACAGAGAAGAGACCCAGTACTTC
TRBJ1-1	-	-	TRBV27	CASSPSANTEAFF	TGTGCCAGCAGTCCGTCGGCTAACACTGAAGCTTTCTTT
TRBJ1-2	-	-	TRBV27	CASSWGPNYGYTF	TGTGCCAGCAGTTGGGGCCCTAACTATGGCTACACCTTC
TRBJ1-2	-	TRBD1	TRBV20-1	CSATGTGRGEYGYTF	TGCAGTGCCACCGGGACAGGGCGCGGAGAGTATGGCTACACCTTC
TRBJ2-6	-	-	TRBV29-1	CSVEDWDRDSGANVLTF	TGCAGCGTTGAAGACTGGGACCGCGACTCTGGGGCCAACGTCCTGACTTTC
TRBJ1-2	once	-	TRBV25-1	CASSESGYVGPYGYTF	TGTGCCAGCAGTGAATCGGGCTATGTTGGGCCGTATGGCTACACCTTC
TRBJ1-1	-	-	TRBV7-9	CASSPIAVAGAFF	TGTGCCAGCAGCCCTATCGCCGTCGCGGGGGCTTTCTTT
TRBJ2-1	-	-	TRBV12-3/TRBV12-4	CASRYNEQFF	TGTGCCAGCAGATACAATGAGCAGTTCTTC
TRBJ2-7	-	TRBD1	TRBV12-3/TRBV12-4	CASSLPDRGEQYF	TGTGCCAGCAGTTTGCCGGACAGGGGTGAGCAGTACTTC
TRBJ1-1	-	TRBD1	TRBV29-1	CSVPRGPLNTEAFF	TGCAGCGTTCCGAGGGGGCCCCTAAACACTGAAGCTTTCTTT
TRBJ1-6	-	-	TRBV3-1	CASTQGRGGNSPLHF	TGTGCCAGCACCCAAGGGCGGGGTGGGAATTCACCCCTCCACTTT
TRBJ1-2	once	-	TRBV7-8	CASSFLFTEANYGYTF	TGTGCCAGCAGCTTTCTCTTTACGGAAGCTAACTATGGCTACACCTTC
TRBJ2-7	-	TRBD1	TRBV3-1	CASSHLGQGFHEQYF	TGTGCCAGCAGCCATCTGGGACAGGGATTCCACGAGCAGTACTTC
TRBJ2-6	-	-	TRBV15	CATSGRGLTGANVLTF	TGTGCCACCAGCGGCAGGGGCTTAACTGGGGCCAACGTCCTGACTTTC
TRBJ1-2	-	TRBD1	TRBV29-1	CSVLGQGGHNYGYTF	TGCAGCGTTTTGGGGCAGGGGGGCCATAACTATGGCTACACCTTC
TRBJ2-3	few	-	TRBV30	CAWSVASSRTDTQYF	TGTGCCTGGAGTGTGGCCTCTTCTCGCACAGATACGCAGTATTTT
TRBJ2-1	-	TRBD2	TRBV6-1	CASSPTSGGSSYNEQLF	TGTGCCAGCAGCCCTACTAGCGGGGGTAGCTCCTACAATGAGCAGCTCTTC
TRBJ2-3	-	-	TRBV29-1	CSVDRGATDTQYF	TGCAGCGTTGACAGGGGAGCCACAGATACGCAGTATTTT
TRBJ2-6	-	-	TRBV19	CASSIFQAVSGANVLTF	TGTGCCAGTAGTATATTTCAGGCGGTCTCGGGGGCCAACGTCCTGACTTTC
TRBJ1-1	once	-	TRBV30	CAWEVRTEAFF	TGTGCCTGGGAGGTGCGCACTGAAGCTTTCTTT
TRBJ2-5	-	-	TRBV3-1	CASSHLDRQETQYF	TGTGCCAGCAGCCACTTGGACAGACAAGAGACCCAGTACTTC
TRBJ2-5	-	-	TRBV9	CASSVDGLREETQYF	TGTGCCAGCAGCGTAGATGGCCTGCGGGAAGAGACCCAGTACTTC
TRBJ1-5	-	-	TRBV12-3/TRBV12-4	CASSLDSAQPQHF	TGTGCCAGCAGTTTAGACAGCGCACAGCCCCAGCATTTT
TRBJ1-1	-	-	TRBV27	CASSLGNEAFF	TGTGCCAGCAGTTTGGGGAATGAAGCTTTCTTT
TRBJ1-2	-	-	TRBV12-3/TRBV12-4	CASSHGLSTLYGYTF	TGTGCCAGCAGCCACGGACTGTCTACCCTCTATGGCTACACCTTC
TRBJ2-1	-	-	TRBV13	CASSLGVSDYNEQFF	TGTGCCAGCAGCTTAGGTGTTAGCGACTACAATGAGCAGTTCTTC
TRBJ2-1	-	-	TRBV29-1	CSVGAGIRPEDEQFF	TGCAGCGTTGGTGCCGGGATTAGGCCGGAGGATGAGCAGTTCTTC
TRBJ1-4	-	-	TRBV20-1	CSARAPGRGHEKLFF	TGCAGTGCTAGAGCTCCGGGACGGGGCCATGAAAAACTGTTTTTT
TRBJ1-6	once	-	TRBV19	CASRGPGTNSPLHF	TGTGCCAGTAGGGGGCCGGGAACCAATTCACCCCTCCACTTT
TRBJ1-2	-	-	TRBV9	CASSVDGGTNYGYTF	TGTGCCAGCAGCGTAGATGGGGGAACTAACTATGGCTACACCTTC
TRBJ2-1	-	-	TRBV3-1	CASSQIPRNEQFF	TGTGCCAGCAGCCAGATCCCAAGAAATGAGCAGTTCTTC
TRBJ2-1	-	-	TRBV9	CASNLGQQWDEQFF	TGTGCCAGCAACTTGGGCCAACAATGGGATGAGCAGTTCTTC
TRBJ2-1	-	-	TRBV29-1	CSVSWAGDNEQFF	TGCAGCGTGAGTTGGGCAGGGGACAATGAGCAGTTCTTC
TRBJ2-1	-	TRBD2	TRBV27	CASSFRGDYNEQFF	TGTGCCAGCAGTTTCCGGGGGGACTACAATGAGCAGTTCTTC
TRBJ1-2	-	-	TRBV29-1	CSARGEGDYGYTF	TGCAGCGCCCGTGGGGAAGGGGATTATGGCTACACCTTC
TRBJ2-7	-	-	TRBV27	CASSLQGYGVVGEQYF	TGTGCCAGCAGTCTACAGGGTTACGGGGTAGTTGGCGAGCAGTACTTC
TRBJ2-5	-	-	TRBV6-1	CASGDLGGETQYF	TGTGCCAGCGGGGACTTGGGCGGGGAGACCCAGTACTTC